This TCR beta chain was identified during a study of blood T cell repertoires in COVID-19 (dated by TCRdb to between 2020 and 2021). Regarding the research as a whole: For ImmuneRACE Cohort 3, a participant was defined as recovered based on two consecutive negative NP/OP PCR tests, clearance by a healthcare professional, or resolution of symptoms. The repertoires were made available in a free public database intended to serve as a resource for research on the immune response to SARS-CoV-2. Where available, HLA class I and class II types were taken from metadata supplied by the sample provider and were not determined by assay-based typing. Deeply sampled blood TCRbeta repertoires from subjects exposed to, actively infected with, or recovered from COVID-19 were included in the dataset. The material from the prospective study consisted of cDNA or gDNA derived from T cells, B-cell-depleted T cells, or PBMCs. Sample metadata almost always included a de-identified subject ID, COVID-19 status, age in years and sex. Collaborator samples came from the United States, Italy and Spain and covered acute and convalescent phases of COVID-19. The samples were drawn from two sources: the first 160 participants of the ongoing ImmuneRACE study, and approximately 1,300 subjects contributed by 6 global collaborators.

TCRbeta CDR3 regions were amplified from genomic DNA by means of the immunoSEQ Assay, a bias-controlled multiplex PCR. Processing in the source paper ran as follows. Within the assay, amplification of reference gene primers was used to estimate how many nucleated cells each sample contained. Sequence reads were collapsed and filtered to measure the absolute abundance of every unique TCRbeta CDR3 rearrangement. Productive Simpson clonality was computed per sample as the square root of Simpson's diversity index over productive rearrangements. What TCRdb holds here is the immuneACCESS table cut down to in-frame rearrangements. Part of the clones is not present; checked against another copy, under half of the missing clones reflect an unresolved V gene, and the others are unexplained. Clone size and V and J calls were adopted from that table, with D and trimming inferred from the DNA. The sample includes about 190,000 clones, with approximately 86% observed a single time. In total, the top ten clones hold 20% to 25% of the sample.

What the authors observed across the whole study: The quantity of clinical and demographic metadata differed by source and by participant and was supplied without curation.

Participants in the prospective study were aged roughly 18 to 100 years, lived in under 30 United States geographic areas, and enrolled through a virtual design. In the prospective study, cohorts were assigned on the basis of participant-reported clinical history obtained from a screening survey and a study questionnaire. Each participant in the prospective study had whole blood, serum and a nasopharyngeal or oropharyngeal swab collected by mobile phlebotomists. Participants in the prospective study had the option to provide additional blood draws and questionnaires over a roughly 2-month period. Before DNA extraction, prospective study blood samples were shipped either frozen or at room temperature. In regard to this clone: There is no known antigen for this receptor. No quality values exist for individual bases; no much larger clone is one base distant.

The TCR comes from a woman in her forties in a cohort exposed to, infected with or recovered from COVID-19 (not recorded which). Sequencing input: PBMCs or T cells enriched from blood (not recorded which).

In nucleotides, the sequence is TGTGCCAGCAGCGTGGAAGACAGGTCCTACGAGCAGTACTTC. It is translated as CASSVEDRSYEQYF. Recombination linked TRBV3-1 (or the pseudogene TRBV3-2) to TRBJ2-7; TRBD1 is possibly the D segment (6 matching bases). Taken from the germline V gene (reference sequence), the CDR1 and CDR2 loops are LGHDT and YNNKEL. V sheds 5 bases and J sheds 1 base, leaving 12 bases between their ends. The CDR3 spans 14 residues, from the cysteine through the phenylalanine. Here the CDR3 DNA is all that survives: 42 bases in frame from base 1.